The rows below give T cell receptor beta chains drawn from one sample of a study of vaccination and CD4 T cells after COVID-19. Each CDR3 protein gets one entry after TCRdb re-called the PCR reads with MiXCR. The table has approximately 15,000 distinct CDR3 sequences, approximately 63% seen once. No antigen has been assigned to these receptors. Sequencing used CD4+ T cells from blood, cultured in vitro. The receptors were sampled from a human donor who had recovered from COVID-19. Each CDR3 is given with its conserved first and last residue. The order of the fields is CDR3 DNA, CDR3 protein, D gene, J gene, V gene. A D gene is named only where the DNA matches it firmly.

TGTGCCAGCAGTACCGACAGGGTGGGTGGCTACACCTTC	CASSTDRVGGYTF	TRBD1	TRBJ1-2	TRBV28
TGTGCCAGCAGCTTAGCAAGGAGATTCAATCAGCCCCAGCATTTT	CASSLARRFNQPQHF	.	TRBJ1-5	TRBV7-9
TGTGCCAGCAGGGGGATCGACAGCTCCTTCACTGAAGCTTTCTTT	CASRGIDSSFTEAFF	.	TRBJ1-1	TRBV27
TGTGCCAGCAGTTTCACCTCCGGAGGTCTTAGCAGCTACACCTTC	CASSFTSGGLSSYTF	.	TRBJ1-2	TRBV28
TGTGCCAGCAGTACCGGGCCAAACTATGGCTACACCTTC	CASSTGPNYGYTF	.	TRBJ1-2	TRBV6-1
TGTGCCAGCAGTTTGGGACAGGGGAATAATTCACCCCTCCACTTT	CASSLGQGNNSPLHF	TRBD1	TRBJ1-6	TRBV12-3/TRBV12-4
TGTGCCAGCAGTTACCATTCGACACCTTTAGGGACTGAAGCTTTCTTT	CASSYHSTPLGTEAFF	.	TRBJ1-1	TRBV6-5
TGTGCCAGCAGTGGAGATACCGGGGAGCTGTTTTTT	CASSGDTGELFF	.	TRBJ2-2	TRBV2
TGTGCCAGCGACCAGGGAGGCAACACGCAGTATTTT	CASDQGGNTQYF	.	TRBJ2-3	TRBV2
TGTGCCAGCAGTTTTGTGGGGGTTGGAGGGACAGGGCCGAACACTGAAGCTCTCTTT	CASSFVGVGGTGPNTEALF	TRBD1	TRBJ1-1	TRBV27